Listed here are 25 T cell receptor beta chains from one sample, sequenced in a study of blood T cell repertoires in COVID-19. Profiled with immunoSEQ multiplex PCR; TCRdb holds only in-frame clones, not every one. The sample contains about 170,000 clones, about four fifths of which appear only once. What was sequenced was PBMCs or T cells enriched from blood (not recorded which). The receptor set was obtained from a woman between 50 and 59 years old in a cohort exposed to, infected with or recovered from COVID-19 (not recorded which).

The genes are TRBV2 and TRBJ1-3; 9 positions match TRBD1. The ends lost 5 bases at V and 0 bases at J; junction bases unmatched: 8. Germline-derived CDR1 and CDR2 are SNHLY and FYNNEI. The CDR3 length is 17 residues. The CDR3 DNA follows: TGTGCCAGCAGTAGGGACAGGGAGTTAATCTCTGGAAACACCATATATTTT. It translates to CASSRDRELISGNTIYF.

The DNA of the CDR3 is TGTGCCAGCAGCTCCAGACAGGGGTCAACAGATACGCAGTATTTT. Translated, it gives CASSSRQGSTDTQYF. V usage is TRBV7-6 and J usage is TRBJ2-3; 8 bases fit TRBD1. The ends lost 4 bases at V and 3 bases at J; junction bases unmatched: 6. This CDR3 contains 15 residues. Germline assignment: CDR1 SGHVS and CDR2 FNYEAQ. The complete variable domain, with remaining parts taken from reference TRBV7-6 and TRBJ2-3, reads GAGVSQSPRYKVTKRGQDVALRCDPISGHVSLYWYRQALGQGPEFLTYFNYEAQQDKSGLPNDRFSAERPEGSISTLTIQRTEQRDSAMYRCASSSRQGSTDTQYFGPGTRLTVL.

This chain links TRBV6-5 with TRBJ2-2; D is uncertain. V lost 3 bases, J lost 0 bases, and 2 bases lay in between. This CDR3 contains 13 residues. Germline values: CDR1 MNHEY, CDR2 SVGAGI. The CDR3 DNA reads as TGTGCCAGCAGTTATACGAACACCGGGGAGCTGTTTTTT. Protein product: CASSYTNTGELFF.

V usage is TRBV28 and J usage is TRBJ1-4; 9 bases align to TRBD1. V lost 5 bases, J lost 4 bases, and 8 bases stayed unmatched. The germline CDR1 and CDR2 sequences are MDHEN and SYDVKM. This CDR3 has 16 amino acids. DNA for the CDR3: TGTGCCAGCAGTCCGACAGGGGGGGGCCTTAATGAAAAACTGTTTTTT. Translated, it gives CASSPTGGGLNEKLFF.

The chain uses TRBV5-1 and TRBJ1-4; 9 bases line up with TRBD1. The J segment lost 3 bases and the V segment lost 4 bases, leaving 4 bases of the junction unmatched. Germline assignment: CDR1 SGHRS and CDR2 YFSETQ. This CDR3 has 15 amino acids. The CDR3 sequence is CASSPRTGANEKLFF. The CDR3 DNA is TGCGCCAGCAGCCCCAGGACAGGGGCTAATGAAAAACTGTTTTTT.

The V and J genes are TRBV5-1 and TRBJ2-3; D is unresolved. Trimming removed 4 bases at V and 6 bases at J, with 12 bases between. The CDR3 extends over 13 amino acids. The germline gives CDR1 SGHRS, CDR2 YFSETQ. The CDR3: CASSRASRDTQYF. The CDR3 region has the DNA TGCGCCAGCAGCCGCGCTTCCAGGGATACGCAGTATTTT.

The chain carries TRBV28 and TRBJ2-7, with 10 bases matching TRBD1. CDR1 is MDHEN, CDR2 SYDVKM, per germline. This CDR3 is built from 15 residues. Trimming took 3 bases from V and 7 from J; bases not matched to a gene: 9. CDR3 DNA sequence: TGTGCCAGCAGTTTCCTCGGACAGGGGGGGAGGGAGCAGTACTTC. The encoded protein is CASSFLGQGGREQYF.

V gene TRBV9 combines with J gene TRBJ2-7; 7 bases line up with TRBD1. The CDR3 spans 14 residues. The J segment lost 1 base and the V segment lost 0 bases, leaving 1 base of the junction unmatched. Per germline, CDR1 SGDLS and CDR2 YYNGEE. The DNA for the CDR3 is TGTGCCAGCAGCGTAGGGGGACAGTCCTACGAGCAGTACTTC. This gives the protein CASSVGGQSYEQYF.

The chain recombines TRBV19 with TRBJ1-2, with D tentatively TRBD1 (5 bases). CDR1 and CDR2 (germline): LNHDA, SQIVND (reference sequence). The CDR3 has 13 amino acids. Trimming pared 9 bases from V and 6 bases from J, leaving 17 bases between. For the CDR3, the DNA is TGTGCCAGCTGGGACTCGTTGAGGCATGGCTACACCTTC. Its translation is CASWDSLRHGYTF.

DNA for the CDR3: TGTGCCAGCAGCTTAGCGGAGGGTCCCGACTTCGGATCACCCCTCCACTTT. Translated: CASSLAEGPDFGSPLHF. J is TRBJ1-6 and V is TRBV7-8; no clear D. The V gene's germline CDR1 is SGHVS and CDR2 FQNEAQ. Deletions cut 0 bases from V and 10 bases from J, with 19 bases between. CDR3 size: 17 residues.

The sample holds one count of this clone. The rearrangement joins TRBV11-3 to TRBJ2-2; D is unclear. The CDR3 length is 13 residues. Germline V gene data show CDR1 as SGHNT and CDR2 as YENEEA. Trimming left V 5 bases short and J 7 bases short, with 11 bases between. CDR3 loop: CASSRVTDGELFF. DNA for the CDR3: TGTGCCAGCAGCCGGGTAACGGACGGGGAGCTGTTTTTT.

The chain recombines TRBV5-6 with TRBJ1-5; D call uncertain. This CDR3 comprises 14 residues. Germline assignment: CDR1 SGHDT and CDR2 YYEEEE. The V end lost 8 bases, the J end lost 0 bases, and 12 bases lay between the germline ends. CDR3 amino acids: CASGEGPSNQPQHF. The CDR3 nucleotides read TGTGCCAGTGGAGAGGGCCCTAGCAATCAGCCCCAGCATTTT.

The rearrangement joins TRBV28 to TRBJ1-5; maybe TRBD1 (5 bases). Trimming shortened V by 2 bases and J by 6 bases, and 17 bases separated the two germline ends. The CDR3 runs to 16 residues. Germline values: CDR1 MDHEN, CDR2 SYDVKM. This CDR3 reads CASSLVQATRGQPQHF. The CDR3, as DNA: TGTGCCAGCAGTTTAGTACAGGCAACGCGCGGTCAGCCCCAGCATTTT. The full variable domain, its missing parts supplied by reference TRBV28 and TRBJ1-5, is DVKVTQSSRYLVKRTGEKVFLECVQDMDHENMFWYRQDPGLGLRLIYFSYDVKMKEKGDIPEGYSVSREKKERFSLILESASTNQTSMYLCASSLVQATRGQPQHFGDGTRLSIL.

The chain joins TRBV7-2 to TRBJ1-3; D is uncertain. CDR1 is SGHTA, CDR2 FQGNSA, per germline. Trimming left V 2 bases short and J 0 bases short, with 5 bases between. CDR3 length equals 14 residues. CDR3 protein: CASSLLSSGNTIYF. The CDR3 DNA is TGTGCCAGCAGCTTACTCTCCTCTGGAAACACCATATATTTT.

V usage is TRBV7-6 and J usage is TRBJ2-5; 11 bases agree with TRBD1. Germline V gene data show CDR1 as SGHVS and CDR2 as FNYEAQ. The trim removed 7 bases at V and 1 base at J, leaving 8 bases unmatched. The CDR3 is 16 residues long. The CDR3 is CASTRTGGLGQETQYF. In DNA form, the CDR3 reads TGTGCCAGCACCCGGACAGGGGGCTTGGGCCAAGAGACCCAGTACTTC.

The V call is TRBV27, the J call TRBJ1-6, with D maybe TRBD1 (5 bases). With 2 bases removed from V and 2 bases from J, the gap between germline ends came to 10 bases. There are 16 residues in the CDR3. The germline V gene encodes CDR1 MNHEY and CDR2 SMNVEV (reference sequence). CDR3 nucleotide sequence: TGTGCCAGCAGTTTACGGGGGGTGGCCTATAATTCACCCCTCCACTTT. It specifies CASSLRGVAYNSPLHF.

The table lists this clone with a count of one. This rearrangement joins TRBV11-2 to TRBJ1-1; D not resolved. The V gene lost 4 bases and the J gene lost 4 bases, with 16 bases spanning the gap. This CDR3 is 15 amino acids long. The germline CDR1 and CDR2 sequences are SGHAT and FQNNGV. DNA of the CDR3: TGTGCCAGCAGCTCCGCGCTGGAACGAGGCACTGAAGCTTTCTTT. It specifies CASSSALERGTEAFF.

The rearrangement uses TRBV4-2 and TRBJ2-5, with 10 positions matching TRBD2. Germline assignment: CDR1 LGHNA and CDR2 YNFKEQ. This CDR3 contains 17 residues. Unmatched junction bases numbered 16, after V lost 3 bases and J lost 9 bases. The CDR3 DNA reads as TGTGCCAGCAGCCAGGGCGGGGAGACTAGCGGGCCACGGGCCCAGTACTTC. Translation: CASSQGGETSGPRAQYF.

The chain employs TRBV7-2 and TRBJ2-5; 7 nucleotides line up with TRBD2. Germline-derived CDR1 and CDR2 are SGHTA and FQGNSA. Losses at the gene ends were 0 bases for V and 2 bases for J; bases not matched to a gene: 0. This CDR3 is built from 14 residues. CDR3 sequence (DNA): TGTGCCAGCAGCTTAGCGCGGGGGCAAGAGACCCAGTACTTC. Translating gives CASSLARGQETQYF.

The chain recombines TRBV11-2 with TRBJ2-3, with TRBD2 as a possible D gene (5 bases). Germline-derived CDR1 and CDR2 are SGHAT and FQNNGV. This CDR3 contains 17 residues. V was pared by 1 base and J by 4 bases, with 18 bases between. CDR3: CASSLGSYTSWADTQYF. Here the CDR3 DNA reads TGTGCCAGCAGCTTAGGTAGTTATACTAGTTGGGCAGATACGCAGTATTTT. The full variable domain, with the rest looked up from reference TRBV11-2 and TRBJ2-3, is EAGVAQSPRYKIIEKRQSVAFWCNPISGHATLYWYQQILGQGPKLLIQFQNNGVVDDSQLPKDRFSAERLKGVDSTLKIQPAKLEDSAVYLCASSLGSYTSWADTQYFGPGTRLTVL.

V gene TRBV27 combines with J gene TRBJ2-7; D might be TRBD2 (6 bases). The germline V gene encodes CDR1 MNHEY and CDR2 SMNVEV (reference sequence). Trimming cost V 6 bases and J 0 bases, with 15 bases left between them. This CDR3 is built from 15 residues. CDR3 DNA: TGTGCCAGCAGCGCCTCTAGCGTTGGCTCCTACGAGCAGTACTTC. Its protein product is CASSASSVGSYEQYF.

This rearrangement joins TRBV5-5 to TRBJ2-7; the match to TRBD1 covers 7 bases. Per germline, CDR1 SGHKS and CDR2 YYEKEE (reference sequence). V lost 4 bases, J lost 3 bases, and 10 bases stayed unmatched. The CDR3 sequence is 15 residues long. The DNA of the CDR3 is TGTGCCAGCAGCGTCGGGACAGCCAATTTCTACGAGCAGTACTTC. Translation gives CASSVGTANFYEQYF.

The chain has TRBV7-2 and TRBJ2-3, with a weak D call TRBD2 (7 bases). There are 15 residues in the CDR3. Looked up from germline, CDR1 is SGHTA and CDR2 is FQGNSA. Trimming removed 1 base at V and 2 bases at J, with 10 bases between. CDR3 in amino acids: CASSLVGGPTDTQYF. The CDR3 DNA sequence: TGTGCCAGCAGCTTAGTGGGGGGGCCCACAGATACGCAGTATTTT.

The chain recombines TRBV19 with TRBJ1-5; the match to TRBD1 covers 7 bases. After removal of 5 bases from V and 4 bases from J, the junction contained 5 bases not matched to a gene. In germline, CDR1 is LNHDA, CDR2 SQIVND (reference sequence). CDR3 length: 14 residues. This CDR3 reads CASSATGSNQPQHF. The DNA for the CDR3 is TGTGCCAGTAGTGCGACAGGGTCAAATCAGCCCCAGCATTTT.

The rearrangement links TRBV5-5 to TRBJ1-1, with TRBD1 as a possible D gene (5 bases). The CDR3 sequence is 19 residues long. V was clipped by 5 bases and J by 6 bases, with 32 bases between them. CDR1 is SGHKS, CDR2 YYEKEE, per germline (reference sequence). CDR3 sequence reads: CASRNLFVGVSATGAEAFF. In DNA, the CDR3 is TGTGCCAGCAGAAATCTCTTTGTCGGTGTGTCTGCAACGGGGGCTGAAGCTTTCTTT.